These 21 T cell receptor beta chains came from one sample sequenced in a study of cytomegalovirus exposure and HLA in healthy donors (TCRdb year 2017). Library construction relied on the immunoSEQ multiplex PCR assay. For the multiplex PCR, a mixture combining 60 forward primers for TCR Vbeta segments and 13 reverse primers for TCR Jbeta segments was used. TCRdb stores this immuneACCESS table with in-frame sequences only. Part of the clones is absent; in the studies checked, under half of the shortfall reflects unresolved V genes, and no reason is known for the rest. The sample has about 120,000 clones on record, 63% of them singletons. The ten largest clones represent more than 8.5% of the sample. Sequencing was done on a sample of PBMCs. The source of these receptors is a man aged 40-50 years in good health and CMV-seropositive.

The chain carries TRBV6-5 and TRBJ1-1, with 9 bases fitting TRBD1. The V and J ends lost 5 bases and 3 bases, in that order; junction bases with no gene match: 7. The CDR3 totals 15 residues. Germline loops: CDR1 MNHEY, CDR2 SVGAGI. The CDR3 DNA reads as TGTGCCAGCAGTGTCCGGGACAGGGCCGACACTGAAGCTTTCTTT. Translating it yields CASSVRDRADTEAFF.

The CDR3 nucleotides are TGCGCCAGCAGCTTGGTCGGGGGAGGGCCTTACGAGCAGTACTTC. Encoded protein: CASSLVGGGPYEQYF. This sequence joins TRBV5-1 and TRBJ2-7; 7 nucleotides match TRBD2. Germline CDR1 and CDR2: SGHRS and YFSETQ. The V gene end was trimmed by 0 bases and the J gene end by 4 bases; junction bases not matched to a gene: 7. The CDR3 sequence is 15 residues long. Full variable domain (missing parts from reference TRBV5-1 and TRBJ2-7): KAGVTQTPRYLIKTRGQQVTLSCSPISGHRSVSWYQQTPGQGLQFLFEYFSETQRNKGNFPGRFSGRQFSNSRSEMNVSTLELGDSALYLCASSLVGGGPYEQYFGPGTRLTVT.

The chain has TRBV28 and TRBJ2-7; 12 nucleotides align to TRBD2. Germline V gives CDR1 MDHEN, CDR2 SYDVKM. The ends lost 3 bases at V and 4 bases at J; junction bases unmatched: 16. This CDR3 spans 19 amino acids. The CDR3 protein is CASSFPKMTSGSSGYEQYF. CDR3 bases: TGTGCCAGCAGTTTCCCAAAAATGACTAGCGGGAGTTCGGGATACGAGCAGTACTTC.

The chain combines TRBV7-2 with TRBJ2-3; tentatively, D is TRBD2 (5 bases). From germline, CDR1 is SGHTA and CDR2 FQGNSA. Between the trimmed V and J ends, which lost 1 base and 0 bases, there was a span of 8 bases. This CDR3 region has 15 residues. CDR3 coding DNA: TGTGCCAGCAGCTTAGTGGGAGAGAGCACAGATACGCAGTATTTT. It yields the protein CASSLVGESTDTQYF.

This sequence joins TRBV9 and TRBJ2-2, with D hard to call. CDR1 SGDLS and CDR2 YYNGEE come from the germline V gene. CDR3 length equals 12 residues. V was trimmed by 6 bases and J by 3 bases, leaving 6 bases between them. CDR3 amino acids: CASTPHTGELFF. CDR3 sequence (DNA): TGTGCCAGCACCCCTCACACCGGGGAGCTGTTTTTT.

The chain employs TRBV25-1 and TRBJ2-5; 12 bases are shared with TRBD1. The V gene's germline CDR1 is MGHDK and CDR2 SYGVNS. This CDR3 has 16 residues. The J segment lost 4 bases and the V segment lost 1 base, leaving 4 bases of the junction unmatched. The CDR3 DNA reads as TGTGCCAGCAGTGAATTGGGGACAGGGGGCGGAGAGACCCAGTACTTC. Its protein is CASSELGTGGGETQYF.

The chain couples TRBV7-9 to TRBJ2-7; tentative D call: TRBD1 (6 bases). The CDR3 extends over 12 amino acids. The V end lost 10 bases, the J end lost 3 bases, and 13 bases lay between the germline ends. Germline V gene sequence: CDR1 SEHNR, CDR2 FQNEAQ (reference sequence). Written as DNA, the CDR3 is TGTGCCACTACAGGGTACAACTACGAGCAGTACTTC. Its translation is CATTGYNYEQYF.

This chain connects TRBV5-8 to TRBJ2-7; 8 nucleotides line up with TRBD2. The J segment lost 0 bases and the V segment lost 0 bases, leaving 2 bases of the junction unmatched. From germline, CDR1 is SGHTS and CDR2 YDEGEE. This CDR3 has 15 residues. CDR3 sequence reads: CASSLAGGSSYEQYF. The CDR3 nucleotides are TGTGCCAGCAGCTTGGCGGGGGGGAGCTCCTACGAGCAGTACTTC.

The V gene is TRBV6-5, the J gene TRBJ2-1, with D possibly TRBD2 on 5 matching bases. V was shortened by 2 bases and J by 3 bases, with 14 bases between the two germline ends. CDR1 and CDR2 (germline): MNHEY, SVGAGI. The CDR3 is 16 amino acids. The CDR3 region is CASSYEPSGHYNEQFF. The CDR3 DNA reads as TGTGCCAGCAGTTACGAACCGAGCGGCCACTACAATGAGCAGTTCTTC.

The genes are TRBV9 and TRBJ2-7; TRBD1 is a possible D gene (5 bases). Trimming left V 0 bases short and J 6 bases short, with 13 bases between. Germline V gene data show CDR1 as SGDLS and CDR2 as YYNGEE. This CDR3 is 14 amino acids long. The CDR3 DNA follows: TGTGCCAGCAGCGTAGTTCCAGGGATGGCCGAGCAGTACTTC. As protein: CASSVVPGMAEQYF.

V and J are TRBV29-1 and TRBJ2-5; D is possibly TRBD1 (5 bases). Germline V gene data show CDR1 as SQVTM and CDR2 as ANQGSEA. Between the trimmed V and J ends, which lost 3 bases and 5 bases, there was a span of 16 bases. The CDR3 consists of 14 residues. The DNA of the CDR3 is TGCAGCGTTGACGCAGGGCCGACTTTCGAGACCCAGTACTTC. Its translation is CSVDAGPTFETQYF. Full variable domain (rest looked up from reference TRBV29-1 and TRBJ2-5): SAVISQKPSRDICQRGTSLTIQCQVDSQVTMMFWYRQQPGQSLTLIATANQGSEATYESGFVIDKFPISRPNLTFSTLTVSNMSPEDSSIYLCSVDAGPTFETQYFGPGTRLLVL.

The CDR3 is CASSVEGGLGHEQYF. The CDR3 DNA is TGTGCCAGCAGCGTAGAGGGTGGGCTGGGGCACGAGCAGTACTTC. V gene TRBV9 combines with J gene TRBJ2-7; possible D gene TRBD1, 5 bases. The CDR3 has 15 residues. From germline, CDR1 is SGDLS and CDR2 YYNGEE. Trimming took 0 bases from V and 5 from J, leaving 15 bases between them.

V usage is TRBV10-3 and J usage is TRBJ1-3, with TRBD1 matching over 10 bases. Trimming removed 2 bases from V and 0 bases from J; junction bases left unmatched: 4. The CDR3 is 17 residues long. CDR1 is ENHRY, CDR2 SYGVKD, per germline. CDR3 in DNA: TGTGCCATCAGTGAGGGACAGGGGGGAATCTCTGGAAACACCATATATTTT. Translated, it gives CAISEGQGGISGNTIYF.

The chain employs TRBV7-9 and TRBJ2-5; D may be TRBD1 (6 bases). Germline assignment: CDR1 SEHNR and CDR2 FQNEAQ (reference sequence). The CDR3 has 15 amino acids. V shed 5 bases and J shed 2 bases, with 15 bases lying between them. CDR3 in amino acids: CASSARQAVQETQYF. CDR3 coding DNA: TGTGCCAGCAGCGCACGACAGGCCGTTCAAGAGACCCAGTACTTC.

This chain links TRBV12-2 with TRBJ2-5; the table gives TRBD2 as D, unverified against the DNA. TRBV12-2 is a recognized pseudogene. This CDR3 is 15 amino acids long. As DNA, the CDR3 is TGTGCCCAACCCAGGCGGGAGGTTCGCCAAGAGACCCAGTACTTC. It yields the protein CAQPRREVRQETQYF.

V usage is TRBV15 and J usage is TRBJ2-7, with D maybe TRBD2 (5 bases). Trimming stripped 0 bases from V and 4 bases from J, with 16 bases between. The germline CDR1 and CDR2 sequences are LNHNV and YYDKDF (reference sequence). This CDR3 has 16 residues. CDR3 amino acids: CATSRDQTGWEYEQYF. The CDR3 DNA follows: TGTGCCACCAGCAGAGATCAAACGGGTTGGGAGTACGAGCAGTACTTC. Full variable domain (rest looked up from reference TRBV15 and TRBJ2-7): DAMVIQNPRYQVTQFGKPVTLSCSQTLNHNVMYWYQQKSSQAPKLLFHYYDKDFNNEADTPDNFQSRRPNTSFCFLDIRSPGLGDTAMYLCATSRDQTGWEYEQYFGPGTRLTVT.

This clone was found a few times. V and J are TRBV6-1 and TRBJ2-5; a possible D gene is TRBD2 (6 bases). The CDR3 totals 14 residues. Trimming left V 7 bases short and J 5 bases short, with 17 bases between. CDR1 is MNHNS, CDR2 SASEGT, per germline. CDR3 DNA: TGTGCCAGCAAGCTTACCGGGAGAGGGGAGACCCAGTACTTC. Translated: CASKLTGRGETQYF.

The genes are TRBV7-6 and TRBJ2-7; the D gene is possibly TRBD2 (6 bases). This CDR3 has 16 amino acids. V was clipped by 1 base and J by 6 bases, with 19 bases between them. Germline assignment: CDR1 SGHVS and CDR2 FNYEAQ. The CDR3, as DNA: TGTGCCAGCAGCTTAGGGTTGTCGGGAGAGGTGGGCGAGCAGTACTTC. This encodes CASSLGLSGEVGEQYF.

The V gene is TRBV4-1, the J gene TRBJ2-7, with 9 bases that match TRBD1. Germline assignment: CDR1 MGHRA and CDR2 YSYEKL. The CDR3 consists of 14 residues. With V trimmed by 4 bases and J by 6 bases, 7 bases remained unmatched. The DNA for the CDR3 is TGCGCCAGCAGCCCATCCCGACAGGGGGGCGAGCAGTACTTC. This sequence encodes CASSPSRQGGEQYF.

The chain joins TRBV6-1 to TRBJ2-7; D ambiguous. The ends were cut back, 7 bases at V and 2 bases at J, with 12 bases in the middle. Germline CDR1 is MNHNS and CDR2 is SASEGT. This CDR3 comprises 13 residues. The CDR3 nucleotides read TGTGCCAGCAATCCTGGCTCAGCCTACGAGCAGTACTTC. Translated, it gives CASNPGSAYEQYF.

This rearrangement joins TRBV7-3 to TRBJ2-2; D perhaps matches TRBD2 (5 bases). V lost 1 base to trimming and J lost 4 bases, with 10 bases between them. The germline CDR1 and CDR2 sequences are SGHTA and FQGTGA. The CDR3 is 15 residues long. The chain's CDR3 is CASSLSLRGTGELFF. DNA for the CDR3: TGTGCCAGCAGCTTAAGCCTTCGGGGCACCGGGGAGCTGTTTTTT.